Listed here are 30 T cell receptor beta chains from one sample, sequenced in a study of long-term antiretroviral therapy in people with HIV. Samples were assayed with immunoSEQ v3.0 at survey level. Using immunoSEQ multiplex PCR, the repertoire was profiled, and TCRdb retains in-frame clones only, with some absent. In the table there are 20,000 to 25,000 clones, 90% to 95% of which are singletons. Source: unsorted PBMCs, taken just over 4.8 years after starting antiretroviral therapy. These TCRs come from a woman in her forties or fifties with HIV.

V and J are TRBV5-5 and TRBJ2-1, with no clear D. Trimming removed 1 base at V and 6 bases at J, with 17 bases between. The germline V gene encodes CDR1 SGHKS and CDR2 YYEKEE (reference sequence). The CDR3 extends over 16 amino acids. The CDR3 DNA sequence: TGTGCCAGCAGCTTGACAAGGATGAGTGGGCCCAATGAGCAGTTCTTC. Its protein is CASSLTRMSGPNEQFF.

This clone has a single count. The CDR3 loop reads CASSLGLAGEIRSYEQYF. Here the CDR3 DNA reads TGCGCCAGCAGCCTGGGACTAGCGGGAGAAATCAGGTCCTACGAGCAGTACTTC. V and J are TRBV4-1 and TRBJ2-7, with 14 bases identical to TRBD2. The length of the CDR3 is 18 residues. The ends lost 4 bases at V and 1 base at J; junction bases unmatched: 9. The germline CDR1 and CDR2 sequences are MGHRA and YSYEKL.

The CDR3 DNA follows: TGCGCCAGCAGCTTGGAGGCTAGCGGGAGGAATAATGAGCAGTTCTTC. Protein product: CASSLEASGRNNEQFF. The chain employs TRBV5-1 and TRBJ2-1; 11 nucleotides match TRBD2. V dropped 0 bases and J dropped 7; count of bases not matched to a gene: 6. The CDR3 totals 16 residues. CDR1 is SGHRS, CDR2 YFSETQ, per germline.

The rearrangement links TRBV18 to TRBJ2-3, with 10 bases that match TRBD2. The germline CDR1 and CDR2 sequences are KGHSH and LQKENI. J was trimmed by 1 base and V by 3 bases; bases with no gene match: 1. The CDR3 length is 15 residues. As DNA, the CDR3 is TGTGCCAGCTCACCGCTAGCGGGAGGCACAGATACGCAGTATTTT. The encoded protein is CASSPLAGGTDTQYF.

V gene TRBV29-1 combines with J gene TRBJ2-5; 7 bases align to TRBD1. This CDR3 has 12 amino acids. CDR1 and CDR2 from the germline V gene are SQVTM and ANQGSEA. V lost 7 bases to trimming and J lost 5 bases; unmatched junction nucleotides: 7. CDR3 residues: CSGSQGWETQYF. DNA for the CDR3: TGCAGCGGGTCACAGGGGTGGGAGACCCAGTACTTC.

This clone appeared once. The rearrangement links TRBV6-1 to TRBJ2-7, with TRBD1 matching over 9 bases. Germline-derived CDR1 and CDR2 are MNHNS and SASEGT. Trimming at V came to 3 bases and at J to 6 bases, leaving 15 bases not matched to a gene. The CDR3 extends over 17 amino acids. CDR3 residues: CASSDERTGTGFREQYF. In nucleotides, the CDR3 is TGTGCCAGCAGTGATGAAAGGACCGGGACAGGGTTTCGCGAGCAGTACTTC.

The chain combines TRBV2 with TRBJ2-7; no clear D. CDR1 SNHLY and CDR2 FYNNEI come from the germline V gene. The CDR3 sequence is 11 residues long. V lost 2 bases to trimming and J lost 5 bases, with 4 bases between them. CDR3 sequence: CASSETDEQYF. The CDR3 DNA reads as TGTGCCAGCAGTGAAACCGACGAGCAGTACTTC.

V is TRBV19 and J is TRBJ2-7; 9 nucleotides agree with TRBD1. This CDR3 spans 14 amino acids. In germline, CDR1 is LNHDA, CDR2 SQIVND (reference sequence). Trimming cost V 5 bases and J 4 bases; bases outside gene matches: 6. The CDR3 nucleotides read TGTGCCAGTAGTGCTACAGGGGGCACGTACGAGCAGTACTTC. Amino acid sequence: CASSATGGTYEQYF.

CDR3 DNA: TGTGCCATCAGTGATGGGGTGGGGGTAGAATATGGCTACACCTTC. Translated: CAISDGVGVEYGYTF. J is TRBJ1-2 and V is TRBV10-3; TRBD1 might be the D (5 bases). V shed 3 bases and J shed 5 bases, with 16 bases lying between them. The length of the CDR3 is 15 residues. CDR1 is ENHRY, CDR2 SYGVKD, per germline.

This clone was seen only once. The chain uses TRBV6-5 and TRBJ1-5; unclear D gene. The CDR3 has 14 residues. Germline CDR1 reads MNHEY; CDR2 reads SVGAGI. V lost 0 bases to trimming and J lost 2 bases, with 5 bases between them. This CDR3 reads CASSYSRGNQPQHF. For the CDR3, the DNA is TGTGCCAGCAGTTACTCGCGGGGCAATCAGCCCCAGCATTTT.

The genes are TRBV9 and TRBJ2-3; 8 bases are shared with TRBD2. CDR1 and CDR2 (germline): SGDLS, YYNGEE. This CDR3 comprises 16 residues. With V trimmed by 3 bases and J by 6 bases, 12 bases remained unmatched. As DNA, the CDR3 is TGTGCCAGCAGCGCCGGACCGGGCGGGAGGATTGATACGCAGTATTTT. Protein sequence: CASSAGPGGRIDTQYF.

The count of this clone is one. The CDR3 protein is CASSLFYEQYF. In DNA, the CDR3 is TGTGCCAGCAGCTTGTTCTACGAGCAGTACTTC. This chain connects TRBV5-5 to TRBJ2-7; no clear D gene. This CDR3 has 11 amino acids. The V and J ends lost 1 base and 3 bases respectively, with 2 bases between them. Germline V gene lookup returns CDR1 SGHKS and CDR2 YYEKEE (reference sequence).

The chain uses TRBV11-3 and TRBJ2-1; 10 bases align to TRBD2. J lost 1 base, V lost 1 base, and 7 bases had no gene match. In germline, CDR1 is SGHNT, CDR2 YENEEA. The CDR3 loop spans 18 amino acids. The chain's CDR3 is CASSLASGRALSYNEQFF. DNA of the CDR3: TGTGCCAGCAGCTTAGCCAGCGGGAGGGCCCTGTCCTACAATGAGCAGTTCTTC.

The chain has TRBV11-3 and TRBJ1-1; no reliable D call. The V gene's germline CDR1 is SGHNT and CDR2 YENEEA. The CDR3 runs to 13 residues. V was shortened by 3 bases and J by 2 bases, with 7 bases between the two germline ends. The CDR3, as DNA: TGTGCCAGCAGCTTTGGAGCAAACACTGAAGCTTTCTTT. As protein: CASSFGANTEAFF.

The rearrangement uses TRBV5-1 and TRBJ2-7; D is unclear. Germline V gene data show CDR1 as SGHRS and CDR2 as YFSETQ. V was pared by 2 bases and J by 5 bases, with 11 bases between. The CDR3 runs to 13 residues. CDR3 sequence reads: CASSFSRSNEQYF. CDR3 coding DNA: TGCGCCAGCAGCTTCTCCCGTAGCAACGAGCAGTACTTC.

The chain combines TRBV9 with TRBJ2-1; 9 bases are shared with TRBD2. CDR3 size: 15 residues. Germline CDR1 is SGDLS and CDR2 is YYNGEE. The ends lost 4 bases at V and 8 bases at J; junction bases unmatched: 10. CDR3 nucleotide sequence: TGTGCCAGCAGCACCCGGGAGGGCGGGAGGGATGAGCAGTTCTTC. Its protein product is CASSTREGGRDEQFF.

V is TRBV14 and J is TRBJ2-1; 7 nucleotides agree with TRBD1. The CDR3 spans 16 residues. V shed 1 base and J 12 bases; nucleotides not matched to a gene: 15. Germline V gives CDR1 SGHDN, CDR2 FVKESK. CDR3 DNA: TGTGCCAGCAGCCAAGCCCGGGACAGATTTTCGGTTTGGCAGTTCTTC. Amino acid sequence: CASSQARDRFSVWQFF. Full variable domain (outside the CDR3, taken from reference TRBV14 and TRBJ2-1): EAGVTQFPSHSVIEKGQTVTLRCDPISGHDNLYWYRRVMGKEIKFLLHFVKESKQDESGMPNNRFLAERTGGTYSTLKVQPAELEDSGVYFCASSQARDRFSVWQFFGPGTRLTVL.

This rearrangement joins TRBV5-1 to TRBJ2-7, with 8 bases fitting TRBD2. This CDR3 has 18 amino acids. J gave up 2 bases and V 2 bases, and 15 bases lay outside the gene matches. The germline CDR1 and CDR2 sequences are SGHRS and YFSETQ. CDR3 region: CASSFAPLAGKRPYEQYF. CDR3 DNA: TGCGCCAGCAGCTTTGCTCCTTTAGCGGGGAAACGCCCCTACGAGCAGTACTTC.

The chain recombines TRBV19 with TRBJ1-4, with 9 bases fitting TRBD1. CDR3 length: 14 residues. V trimming: 6 bases; J trimming: 4 bases; junction bases outside the gene matches: 3. Germline assignment: CDR1 LNHDA and CDR2 SQIVND (reference sequence). The CDR3 here is CASRGDRDNEKLFF. CDR3 nucleotide sequence: TGTGCCAGTAGGGGGGACAGGGATAATGAAAAACTGTTTTTT. The full variable domain, completed using reference TRBV19 and TRBJ1-4, is DGGITQSPKYLFRKEGQNVTLSCEQNLNHDAMYWYRQDPGQGLRLIYYSQIVNDFQKGDIAEGYSVSREKKESFPLTVTSAQKNPTAFYLCASRGDRDNEKLFFGSGTQLSVL.

This rearrangement joins TRBV5-1 to TRBJ2-7; TRBD2 aligns across 8 bases. CDR1 is SGHRS, CDR2 YFSETQ, per germline. The CDR3 consists of 13 residues. The J segment lost 5 bases and the V segment lost 2 bases, leaving 3 bases of the junction unmatched. The CDR3: CASSLLLADEQYF. For the CDR3, the DNA is TGCGCCAGCAGCTTACTACTAGCGGACGAGCAGTACTTC.

The gene calls are TRBV27 and TRBJ1-1; 11 nucleotides line up with TRBD1. The CDR3 loop spans 15 amino acids. Germline CDR1 and CDR2: MNHEY and SMNVEV (reference sequence). The ends lost 5 bases at V and 5 bases at J; junction bases unmatched: 7. CDR3 nucleotide sequence: TGTGCCAGCAGTAAGGACAGGGGGCTGTGGACTGAAGCTTTCTTT. Protein product: CASSKDRGLWTEAFF.

The chain combines TRBV11-2 with TRBJ2-5; TRBD2 agrees at 7 bases. Germline V lookup: CDR1 SGHAT, CDR2 FQNNGV. V lost 2 bases, J lost 6 bases, and 9 bases stayed unmatched. The CDR3 is 15 residues long. Here the CDR3 reads CASSLNPGREKTQYF. The CDR3 DNA follows: TGTGCCAGCAGCTTAAATCCAGGGAGGGAGAAGACCCAGTACTTC.

This clone appeared once. The chain uses TRBV2 and TRBJ1-5; D is unresolved. The CDR3 consists of 16 residues. CDR1 is SNHLY, CDR2 FYNNEI, per germline. V was clipped by 4 bases and J by 0 bases, with 13 bases between them. This CDR3 is CASSGIDRDSNQPQHF. CDR3 DNA sequence: TGTGCCAGCAGTGGGATCGATCGAGATAGCAATCAGCCCCAGCATTTT.

This chain links TRBV25-1 with TRBJ1-2; 7 bases are shared with TRBD1. Trimming at V came to 2 bases and at J to 2 bases, leaving 2 bases not matched to a gene. This CDR3 spans 14 amino acids. CDR1 MGHDK and CDR2 SYGVNS come from the germline V gene. The CDR3 protein is CASSEPGQNYGYTF. CDR3 bases: TGTGCCAGCAGTGAACCGGGACAGAACTATGGCTACACCTTC.

The V call is TRBV25-1, the J call TRBJ2-2, with 9 nucleotides matching TRBD2. This CDR3 contains 18 residues. V gave up 1 base and J gave up 6 bases; unmatched junction bases: 12. Germline V gene lookup returns CDR1 MGHDK and CDR2 SYGVNS. The CDR3 bases are TGTGCCAGCAGTGAATCGGGTCTAGCGGGATTTGTCTCCGGGGAGCTGTTTTTT. This translates into CASSESGLAGFVSGELFF.

V and J are TRBV5-1 and TRBJ1-1, with 9 positions matching TRBD1. V was clipped by 5 bases and J by 5 bases; unmatched bases: 4. This CDR3 is 13 amino acids long. Germline V gives CDR1 SGHRS, CDR2 YFSETQ. The DNA for the CDR3 is TGCGCCAGCAGTAGGGACAGGGCGACTGAAGCTTTCTTT. Translated: CASSRDRATEAFF. Full variable domain (remainder filled in from reference TRBV5-1 and TRBJ1-1): KAGVTQTPRYLIKTRGQQVTLSCSPISGHRSVSWYQQTPGQGLQFLFEYFSETQRNKGNFPGRFSGRQFSNSRSEMNVSTLELGDSALYLCASSRDRATEAFFGQGTRLTVV.

V and J are TRBV7-3 and TRBJ2-3; TRBD2 matches at 7 bases. The CDR3 is 14 amino acids. The V gene end was trimmed by 5 bases and the J gene end by 6 bases; junction bases not matched to a gene: 8. Germline V gene sequence: CDR1 SGHTA, CDR2 FQGTGA. Here the CDR3 DNA reads TGTGCCAGCAGCCCGGGACTATCCACTGATACGCAGTATTTT. Protein product: CASSPGLSTDTQYF.

The CDR3: CASSSLSSLSYNEQFF. DNA for the CDR3: TGTGCCAGCAGTTCCTTATCCTCTTTAAGCTACAATGAGCAGTTCTTC. The chain links TRBV6-5 to TRBJ2-1; D is unclear. Between the trimmed V and J ends, which lost 4 bases and 3 bases, there was a span of 16 bases. This CDR3 is 16 amino acids long. From germline, CDR1 is MNHEY and CDR2 SVGAGI.

CDR3 amino acids: CASSPSGASRETQYF. CDR3 DNA sequence: TGTGCCAGCAGCCCCTCGGGGGCAAGCAGAGAGACCCAGTACTTC. The chain recombines TRBV7-9 with TRBJ2-5; D possibly uses TRBD1 or TRBD2 (6 bases each). The CDR3 sequence is 15 residues long. Deletions cut 5 bases from V and 4 bases from J, with 17 bases between. The germline gives CDR1 SEHNR, CDR2 FQNEAQ (reference sequence).

The J gene is TRBJ2-7, the V gene TRBV7-6; D unresolved. Trimming left V 1 base short and J 1 base short, with 11 bases between. Germline V gene sequence: CDR1 SGHVS, CDR2 FNYEAQ. The CDR3 covers 15 residues. CDR3 sequence (DNA): TGTGCCAGCAGCTTAGAGGAAGGAGCTTCCTACGAGCAGTACTTC. It translates to CASSLEEGASYEQYF.